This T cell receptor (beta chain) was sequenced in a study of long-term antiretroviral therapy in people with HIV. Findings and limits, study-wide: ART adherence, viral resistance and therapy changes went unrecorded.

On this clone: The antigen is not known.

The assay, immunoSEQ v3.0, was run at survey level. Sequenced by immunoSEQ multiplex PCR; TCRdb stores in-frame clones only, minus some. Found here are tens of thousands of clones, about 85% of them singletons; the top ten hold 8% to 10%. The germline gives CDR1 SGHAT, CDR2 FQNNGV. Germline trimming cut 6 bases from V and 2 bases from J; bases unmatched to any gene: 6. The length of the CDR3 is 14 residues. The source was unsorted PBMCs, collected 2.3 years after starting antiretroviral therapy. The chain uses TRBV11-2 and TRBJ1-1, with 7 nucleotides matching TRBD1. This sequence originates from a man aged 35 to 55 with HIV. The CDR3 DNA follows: TGTGCCAGCAGTCGAGACAGGGAAAACACTGAAGCTTTCTTT. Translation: CASSRDRENTEAFF.